Listed below are T cell receptor beta chains from one sample, sequenced in a study of blood T cell repertoires in COVID-19. Sequencing used immunoSEQ multiplex PCR; TCRdb keeps in-frame clones, though not all of them. The sample lists some 210,000 clones; around 86% were seen once. Sequenced: peripheral blood. These receptors came from a man aged 60-69 years who had recovered from COVID-19. Both conserved end residues are trimmed from each CDR3.

j_gene,v_gene,CDR3aa
TRBJ2-1,TRBV9,ASSVASGRARSDEQF
TRBJ1-6,TRBV5-6,ASSLRQGGNSPLH
TRBJ2-1,TRBV7-8,ASSTQGLLAGYNEQF
TRBJ2-3,TRBV18,ASSPFSGGSTDTQY
TRBJ2-7,TRBV30,AWSVGGTNLYEQY
TRBJ2-7,TRBV14,ASSQGSGTTNYEQY
TRBJ2-7,TRBV28,ASVKVSGSREQY
TRBJ1-3,TRBV19,ASSDYILSGNTIY
TRBJ2-1,TRBV27,ASNRGGRNNEQF
TRBJ1-2,TRBV21-1,ASSKGLEIPYGYT
TRBJ1-1,TRBV27,ASSTRDRAGTEAF
TRBJ2-3,TRBV5-5,ASSFPGPTKNTQY
TRBJ1-1,TRBV2,ASGTQGTEAF
TRBJ1-2,TRBV7-2,ASTLPGYGYT
TRBJ2-7,TRBV3-1/TRBV3-2,ASSQVGQTYEQY
TRBJ1-2,TRBV7-9,ASSPGRGDYGYT
TRBJ2-6,TRBV19,ASSAPQGSGANVLT
TRBJ1-4,TRBV7-2,ASSLGSRWEKLF
TRBJ2-1,TRBV3-1/TRBV3-2,ASSQVRGTYNEQF
TRBJ2-7,TRBV6-2/TRBV6-3,ASSYALAGAYEQY
TRBJ2-7,TRBV6-2/TRBV6-3,ASSVIGQVASYEQY
TRBJ1-5,TRBV7-6,ASSQGASGLNQPQH
TRBJ1-1,TRBV28,ASSYKDTEAF
TRBJ2-2,TRBV14,ASSQDRGQGGLTGELF
TRBJ2-3,TRBV10-3,AISVSSGTDTQY
TRBJ2-4,TRBV18,ASSPQDRGGAKNIQY
TRBJ2-1,TRBV19,ASSIAGARDEQF
TRBJ2-3,TRBV7-5,ARSPVAGAPSDTQY
TRBJ2-2,TRBV11-1,ASTRDRTNTGELF
TRBJ1-5,TRBV2,ASSVGHRPVGPQH
TRBJ1-3,TRBV6-5,ASRFGVNGNTIY
TRBJ2-5,TRBV2,ASREGGGVPTQY
TRBJ1-3,TRBV4-3,ASSQVAATGRIGNTIY
TRBJ2-2,TRBV9,ASSRRRTNTGELF
TRBJ2-1,TRBV9,GMTSGSLGNEQF
TRBJ2-3,TRBV5-1,ASSRVVTGGTDTQY
TRBJ2-2,TRBV7-2,ASSLEPGRGTGELF
TRBJ2-7,TRBV6-1,ASSEAHSGVYEQY
TRBJ1-1,TRBV4-1,ASSQEGHWGGTEAF
TRBJ2-7,TRBV6-6,ASSYGGSGYEQY
TRBJ2-3,TRBV3-1/TRBV3-2,ASSQTADTQY
TRBJ1-2,TRBV5-1,ASSLLPRLGEGGYT
TRBJ1-5,TRBV19,ASRGEAQLQPQH
TRBJ2-3,TRBV7-2,ASSQGSDTQY
TRBJ1-1,TRBV30,AWSFRQATEAF
TRBJ1-2,TRBV28,ASREGTGYGYT
TRBJ2-7,TRBV12-3/TRBV12-4,ASSLFRRGEQY
TRBJ2-3,TRBV7-3,ASSVNREGTQY
TRBJ2-1,TRBV5-1,ASSLARDYQDEQF
TRBJ1-2,TRBV15,ATSRDRGNYGYT
TRBJ2-7,TRBV18,ASSAWGQGSYEQY
TRBJ2-3,TRBV3-1/TRBV3-2,ASSALAPDTQY
TRBJ1-1,TRBV27,ASKGATEAF
TRBJ2-7,TRBV13,ASSFGRGNFYEQY
TRBJ1-2,TRBV19,ASSIQVGDYGYT
TRBJ1-6,TRBV7-9,ASSLGGRDNSPLH
TRBJ2-3,TRBV7-2,ASLVRGLTDTQY
TRBJ2-3,TRBV5-6,ASSTRQGWSTDTQY